The 30 T cell receptor beta chains in this list originate from one sample, sequenced in a study of cytomegalovirus exposure and HLA in healthy donors. PCR amplification relied on 60 Vbeta primers (plus 13 Jbeta primers). Assay used: immunoSEQ multiplex PCR; TCRdb lists only in-frame clones, some missing. The table shows 130,000 or so clones, with about 8.6% occurring only once. The sample was PBMCs. These receptors were collected from a woman in her forties in good health and CMV-seropositive.

The chain uses TRBV7-3 and TRBJ1-1; 9 bases align to TRBD1. Trimming cost V 5 bases and J 2 bases; bases outside gene matches: 9. Germline CDR1 reads SGHTA; CDR2 reads FQGTGA. The CDR3 is 16 amino acids. Here the CDR3 reads CASSVRGTGINTEAFF. Written as DNA, the CDR3 is TGTGCCAGCAGCGTACGGGGGACAGGGATAAACACTGAAGCTTTCTTT.

This chain uses TRBV27 with TRBJ1-6, with TRBD1 matching over 7 bases. J lost 7 bases, V lost 3 bases, and 6 bases had no gene match. The CDR3 has 15 amino acids. The V gene's germline CDR1 is MNHEY and CDR2 SMNVEV (reference sequence). This CDR3 is CASSFDRARNSPLHF. For the CDR3, the DNA is TGTGCCAGCAGTTTTGACAGGGCCCGAAATTCACCCCTCCACTTT.

A few counts support this clone. CDR3 nucleotides: TGTGCCAGCAGCTTAGCGCAGGGCGGCAAAGAGACCCAGTACTTC. This gives the protein CASSLAQGGKETQYF. The chain combines TRBV7-6 with TRBJ2-5; D may be TRBD1 (5 bases). CDR1 and CDR2 (germline): SGHVS, FNYEAQ. V lost 0 bases to trimming and J lost 3 bases, with 11 bases between them. This CDR3 comprises 15 residues.

The V gene is TRBV28, the J gene TRBJ1-1; D possibly corresponds to TRBD1 (6 bases). The V gene lost 3 bases and the J gene lost 5 bases, with 19 bases spanning the gap. The germline CDR1 and CDR2 sequences are MDHEN and SYDVKM. CDR3 size: 16 residues. The DNA of the CDR3 is TGTGCCAGCAGTTTTCGGGGGGCGCGGAGAGGAACTGAAGCTTTCTTT. Translation: CASSFRGARRGTEAFF.

This clone was detected a few times. This sequence joins TRBV19 and TRBJ2-7; TRBD1 matches at 7 bases. Germline CDR1 is LNHDA and CDR2 is SQIVND (reference sequence). V lost 5 bases to trimming and J lost 3 bases; unmatched junction nucleotides: 7. There are 14 residues in the CDR3. The CDR3 nucleotides read TGTGCCAGTAGTGACCGGGACAGATTCTACGAGCAGTACTTC. Its protein is CASSDRDRFYEQYF.

This clone has more than one count but fewer than ten. The chain combines TRBV5-1 with TRBJ2-1; D gene ambiguous. Germline V gene sequence: CDR1 SGHRS, CDR2 YFSETQ. The CDR3 is made up of 11 amino acids. V gave up 4 bases and J gave up 7 bases, with 6 bases separating them. The CDR3 DNA is TGCGCCAGCAGCCAGGATAATGAGCAGTTCTTC. Amino acids: CASSQDNEQFF. Full variable domain (missing parts from reference TRBV5-1 and TRBJ2-1): KAGVTQTPRYLIKTRGQQVTLSCSPISGHRSVSWYQQTPGQGLQFLFEYFSETQRNKGNFPGRFSGRQFSNSRSEMNVSTLELGDSALYLCASSQDNEQFFGPGTRLTVL.

This clone was counted only a few times. The V call is TRBV6-5, the J call TRBJ1-1, with TRBD1 identical over 7 bases. There are 12 residues in the CDR3. Germline V CDR1 and CDR2: MNHEY, SVGAGI. Germline trimming cut 6 bases from V and 8 bases from J; bases unmatched to any gene: 6. The CDR3 DNA is TGTGCCAGCAGCACAGGGGAAAGGGAAGCTTTCTTT. It yields the protein CASSTGEREAFF.

This clone was recorded a few times. The rearrangement uses TRBV28 and TRBJ1-3, with D possibly TRBD1 on 5 matching bases. The V gene's germline CDR1 is MDHEN and CDR2 SYDVKM. The ends were cut back, 7 bases at V and 0 bases at J, with 19 bases in the middle. There are 17 residues in the CDR3. CDR3 in amino acids: CASTETVSHNSGNTIYF. The CDR3 coding sequence is TGTGCCAGCACCGAGACAGTTTCTCACAACTCTGGAAACACCATATATTTT.

A word on this clone: Other DNA sequences within the sample encode an identical CDR3. This chain uses TRBV10-1 with TRBJ1-4, with D hard to call. V was shortened by 5 bases and J by 0 bases, with 10 bases between the two germline ends. The CDR3 has 15 residues. Germline V gene data show CDR1 as WNHNN and CDR2 as SYGVQD (reference sequence). DNA for the CDR3: TGCGCCAGCAGTTCCCAAATTGCAACTAATGAAAAACTGTTTTTT. Protein product: CASSSQIATNEKLFF.

V usage is TRBV4-1 and J usage is TRBJ2-1, with TRBD2 matching 8 bases. The germline CDR1 and CDR2 sequences are MGHRA and YSYEKL. V was pared by 1 base and J by 2 bases, with 4 bases of the junction left unmatched. The CDR3 has 16 residues. The DNA of the CDR3 is TGCGCCAGCAGCCAAGGGCAGCGGGGGCCCTACAATGAGCAGTTCTTC. Translation gives CASSQGQRGPYNEQFF.

J is TRBJ1-6 and V is TRBV10-2, with 11 bases that match TRBD1. This CDR3 comprises 15 residues. With V trimmed by 1 base and J by 9 bases, 2 bases remained unmatched. The germline gives CDR1 WSHSY, CDR2 SAAADI. The CDR3 sequence is CASSELDRGPSPLHF. The CDR3, as DNA: TGCGCCAGCAGTGAGTTGGACAGGGGGCCTTCACCCCTCCACTTT.

Only a few counts were recorded for this clone. The chain carries TRBV5-6 and TRBJ2-2; D gene unclear. V was cut by 2 bases and J by 6 bases, with 11 bases left in between. The CDR3 has 14 amino acids. Germline V gene sequence: CDR1 SGHDT, CDR2 YYEEEE. The CDR3 DNA reads TGTGCCAGCAGCTTTATAGTCGGTTCCGGGGAGCTGTTTTTT. Translated, it gives CASSFIVGSGELFF.

This clone was counted between two and nine times. The chain recombines TRBV2 with TRBJ1-2, with D uncertain. Germline lookup yields CDR1 SNHLY and CDR2 FYNNEI. This CDR3 is 13 amino acids long. V dropped 6 bases and J dropped 1 base, with 9 bases sitting between them. For the CDR3, the DNA is TGTGCCAGCAGGAGGGATGATAACTATGGCTACACCTTC. Its translation: CASRRDDNYGYTF.

The chain recombines TRBV30 with TRBJ2-7; tentative D call: TRBD1 (5 bases). Trimming cost V 5 bases and J 4 bases, with 15 bases left between them. CDR1 and CDR2 (germline): GTSNPN, SVGIG (reference sequence). The CDR3 spans 13 residues. The CDR3 sequence is CAWATASSYEQYF. The CDR3 nucleotides are TGTGCCTGGGCGACAGCGAGCTCTTACGAGCAGTACTTC.

A few counts support this clone. The chain uses TRBV10-3 and TRBJ1-2; no clear D. The CDR3 is 16 residues long. Germline CDR1 is ENHRY and CDR2 is SYGVKD. Trimming took 0 bases from V and 0 from J, leaving 11 bases between them. The CDR3 is CAISESRQLANYGYTF. The CDR3 nucleotides read TGTGCCATCAGTGAGTCGAGGCAGCTAGCTAACTATGGCTACACCTTC.

The chain joins TRBV18 to TRBJ2-5; 8 nucleotides align to TRBD2. J lost 4 bases, V lost 3 bases, and 7 bases had no gene match. This CDR3 is 15 amino acids long. The germline gives CDR1 KGHSH, CDR2 LQKENI. CDR3 amino acids: CASSPRSGGGETQYF. In DNA form, the CDR3 reads TGTGCCAGCTCACCCCGTTCCGGGGGGGGAGAGACCCAGTACTTC.

Details on this clone: Other DNA variants within this sample encode the same CDR3. The rearrangement links TRBV5-1 to TRBJ1-1, with D possibly being TRBD1 (5 bases). The V gene's germline CDR1 is SGHRS and CDR2 YFSETQ. V was pared by 0 bases and J by 4 bases, with 7 bases between. The CDR3 covers 13 residues. The CDR3 region has the DNA TGCGCCAGCAGCTTGGCCCAGGGCACTGAAGCTTTCTTT. It specifies CASSLAQGTEAFF.

The gene calls are TRBV7-9 and TRBJ1-2; 8 bases are shared with TRBD1. This CDR3 has 16 residues. V gave up 2 bases and J gave up 3 bases; unmatched junction bases: 8. Germline CDR1 SEHNR, CDR2 FQNEAQ (reference sequence). The CDR3 loop is CASSLSGQGKDYGYTF. The DNA for the CDR3 is TGTGCCAGCAGCTTATCTGGACAGGGAAAAGACTATGGCTACACCTTC.

The chain carries TRBV6-6 and TRBJ1-2, with 8 bases matching TRBD1. The CDR3 runs to 15 residues. CDR1 and CDR2 (germline): MNHNY, SVGAGI (reference sequence). Losses at the gene ends were 2 bases for V and 6 bases for J; bases not matched to a gene: 8. CDR3 bases: TGTGCCAGCAGTTACCCTGACAGGGGAGGGCATGGCTACACCTTC. Encoded protein: CASSYPDRGGHGYTF.

V and J are TRBV2 and TRBJ2-2, with 8 positions matching TRBD1. Per the germline V gene, CDR1 is SNHLY and CDR2 is FYNNEI. V was pared by 10 bases and J by 4 bases, with 8 bases of the junction left unmatched. The CDR3 spans 14 residues. The CDR3: CATKGQVRTGELFF. The CDR3 DNA follows: TGTGCCACCAAGGGACAGGTTCGCACCGGGGAGCTGTTTTTT.

This clone came up a few times. The J gene is TRBJ2-2, the V gene TRBV7-9; possibly TRBD2 for D (6 bases). The CDR3 runs 13 residues. Trimming took 7 bases from V and 7 from J, leaving 13 bases between them. Germline CDR1 SEHNR, CDR2 FQNEAQ (reference sequence). The CDR3, as DNA: TGTGCCAGCACCGCGGGGTCTTACGGGGAGCTGTTTTTT. Encoded protein: CASTAGSYGELFF. Filled out from reference TRBV7-9 and TRBJ2-2, the complete variable domain reads DTGVSQNPRHKITKRGQNVTFRCDPISEHNRLYWYRQTLGQGPEFLTYFQNEAQLEKSRLLSDRFSAERPKGSFSTLEIQRTEQGDSAMYLCASTAGSYGELFFGEGSRLTVL.

This clone was counted a few times. This CDR3 fails to terminate in the conserved phenylalanine or tryptophan, so it likely reflects a read error. The genes are TRBV5-1 and TRBJ1-2; D remains unclear. CDR1 SGHRS and CDR2 YFSETQ come from the germline V gene. Trimming took 0 bases from V and 8 from J, leaving 14 bases between them. The CDR3 extends over 14 amino acids. Written as DNA, the CDR3 is TGCGCCAGCAGCTTGGAAATGGGCCTATGGGGCTACACCCTC. Amino acid sequence: CASSLEMGLWGYTL.

V and J are TRBV27 and TRBJ2-7; TRBD1 is a possible D gene (6 bases). The germline gives CDR1 MNHEY, CDR2 SMNVEV (reference sequence). The CDR3 spans 14 residues. With 4 bases removed from V and 3 bases from J, the gap between germline ends came to 13 bases. In nucleotides, the CDR3 is TGTGCCAGCAGTTCCGAAGGGACACTCTACGAGCAGTACTTC. Its translation is CASSSEGTLYEQYF.

The V gene is TRBV6-4, the J gene TRBJ1-1, with D possibly TRBD1 on 5 matching bases. The V and J ends lost 4 bases and 3 bases respectively, with 9 bases between them. The CDR3 has 13 amino acids. Looked up from germline, CDR1 is MRHNA and CDR2 is SNTAGT. The CDR3 sequence: CASSVGGDTEAFF. Here the CDR3 DNA reads TGTGCCAGCAGTGTCGGAGGGGACACTGAAGCTTTCTTT.

This clone was seen a handful of times. The chain combines TRBV2 with TRBJ1-2; no clear D. Germline V gives CDR1 SNHLY, CDR2 FYNNEI. The length of the CDR3 is 12 residues. Trimming removed 5 bases from V and 4 bases from J, with 8 bases in between. Written as DNA, the CDR3 is TGTGCCAGCAGTTCATCGGGCTATGGCTACACCTTC. It specifies CASSSSGYGYTF.

This clone came up a few times. J is TRBJ2-3 and V is TRBV19; no clear D gene. The germline V and J ends were trimmed by 5 bases and 5 bases, with 11 bases remaining between them. Germline CDR1 is LNHDA and CDR2 is SQIVND (reference sequence). There are 13 residues in the CDR3. The CDR3 nucleotides read TGTGCCAGTAGTGACCAGTCGGGAGATACGCAGTATTTT. It is translated as CASSDQSGDTQYF.

There are a few counts of this clone. The rearrangement links TRBV5-5 to TRBJ2-7; D call uncertain. With 0 bases removed from V and 10 bases from J, the gap between germline ends came to 8 bases. The CDR3 covers 11 residues. Germline values: CDR1 SGHKS, CDR2 YYEKEE (reference sequence). The CDR3 here is CASSLVGPQYF. In DNA, the CDR3 is TGTGCCAGCAGCTTGGTGGGCCCCCAGTACTTC.

This chain connects TRBV5-1 to TRBJ2-2; weak D call: TRBD2 (6 bases). Germline V gene data show CDR1 as SGHRS and CDR2 as YFSETQ. Trimming cost V 0 bases and J 3 bases, with 15 bases left between them. The CDR3 has 17 residues. The CDR3 DNA reads TGCGCCAGCAGCTTGGTTGGCGGGGCAGGTGACACCGGGGAGCTGTTTTTT. This translates into CASSLVGGAGDTGELFF.

This clone was counted only a few times. The chain combines TRBV6-5 with TRBJ1-4; D is ambiguous. Trimming removed 3 bases at V and 8 bases at J, with 16 bases between. Germline CDR1 reads MNHEY; CDR2 reads SVGAGI. The CDR3 sequence is 15 residues long. Here the CDR3 reads CASSYSTEFGEKLFF. CDR3 sequence (DNA): TGTGCCAGCAGTTATTCAACAGAGTTCGGCGAAAAACTGTTTTTT.

This clone was picked up a small number of times. The chain joins TRBV5-4 to TRBJ1-2; TRBD1 matches at 7 bases. This CDR3 region has 13 residues. After removal of 6 bases from V and 8 bases from J, the junction contained 10 bases not matched to a gene. Germline CDR1 reads SGHNT; CDR2 reads YYREEE (reference sequence). The CDR3 sequence: CASTLVGQQGYTF. The CDR3 nucleotides are TGTGCCAGCACCCTGGTGGGACAGCAAGGCTACACCTTC.